This T cell receptor beta chain was captured by sequencing in a study of CD8+CD57+ T cells in acquired aplastic anemia. Across the whole study: Sorted cells (CD4+ and CD8+) yielded DNA amounts that averaged approximately 3.1 ug.

Germline CDR1 and CDR2: SGHRS and YFSETQ. The CDR3 contains 14 residues. The germline V and J ends were trimmed by 0 bases and 8 bases, with 12 bases remaining between them. Genomic DNA served as template for TCR beta VDJ and CDR3 profiling. A single record per CDR3 protein comes from TCRdb applying MiXCR to the reads. This table has under 350,000 distinct CDR3 sequences, roughly three fifths appearing once. The sequenced sample consisted of sorted CD4+, CD8+, or CD8+CD57+ T cells (not recorded which) from PBMCs. The receptor comes from a human donor with severe aplastic anemia or a healthy control (not recorded which). V is TRBV5-1 and J is TRBJ2-4; D is uncertain. The CDR3 spells CASSLASGLDIQYF. Here the CDR3 DNA reads TGCGCCAGCAGCTTGGCCTCGGGTTTGGACATTCAGTACTTC.